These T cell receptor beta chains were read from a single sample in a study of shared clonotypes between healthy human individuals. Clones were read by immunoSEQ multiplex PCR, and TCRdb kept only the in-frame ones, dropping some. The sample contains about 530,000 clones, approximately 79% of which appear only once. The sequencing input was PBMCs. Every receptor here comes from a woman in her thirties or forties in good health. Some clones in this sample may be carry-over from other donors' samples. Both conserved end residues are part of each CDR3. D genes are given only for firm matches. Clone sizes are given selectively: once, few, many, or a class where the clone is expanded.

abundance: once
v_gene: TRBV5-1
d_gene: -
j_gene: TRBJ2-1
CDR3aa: CASSLEHPEQFF
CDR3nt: TGCGCCAGCAGCTTGGAACACCCTGAGCAGTTCTTC

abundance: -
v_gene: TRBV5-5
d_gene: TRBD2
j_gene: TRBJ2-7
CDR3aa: CASSSDSGMVYEQYF
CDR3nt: TGTGCCAGCAGCTCTGATAGCGGGATGGTCTACGAGCAGTACTTC

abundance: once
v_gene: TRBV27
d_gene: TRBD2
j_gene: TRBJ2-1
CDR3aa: CASSLSGTSGSGEQFF
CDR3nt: TGTGCCAGCAGTTTAAGTGGGACTAGCGGCTCAGGTGAGCAGTTCTTC

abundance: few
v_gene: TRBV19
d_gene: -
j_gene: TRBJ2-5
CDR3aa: CASRPGGQETQYF
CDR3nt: TGTGCCAGTAGACCAGGGGGGCAAGAGACCCAGTACTTC

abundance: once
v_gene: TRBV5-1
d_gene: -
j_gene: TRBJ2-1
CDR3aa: CASSLEWGTYNEQFF
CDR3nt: TGCGCCAGCAGCTTGGAGTGGGGAACCTACAATGAGCAGTTCTTC

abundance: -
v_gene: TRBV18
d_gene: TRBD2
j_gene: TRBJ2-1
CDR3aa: CASSTSPAGGYNEQFF
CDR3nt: TGTGCCAGCTCAACATCGCCAGCGGGAGGCTACAATGAGCAGTTCTTC

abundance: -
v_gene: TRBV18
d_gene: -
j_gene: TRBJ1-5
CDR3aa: CASSTADSNQPQHF
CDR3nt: TGTGCCAGCTCCACAGCGGATAGCAATCAGCCCCAGCATTTT

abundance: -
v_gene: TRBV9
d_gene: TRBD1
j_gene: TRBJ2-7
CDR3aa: CASSGQGYEQYF
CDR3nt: TGTGCCAGCAGCGGACAGGGCTACGAGCAGTACTTC

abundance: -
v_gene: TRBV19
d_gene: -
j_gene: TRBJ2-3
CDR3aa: CAIWIKGVPSTDTQYF
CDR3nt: TGTGCCATTTGGATCAAGGGGGTGCCTAGCACAGATACGCAGTATTTT

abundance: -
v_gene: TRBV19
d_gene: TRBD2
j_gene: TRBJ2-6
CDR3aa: CASSKPGLAATSGANVLTF
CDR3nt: TGTGCCAGTAGTAAACCAGGACTAGCGGCCACCTCTGGGGCCAACGTCCTGACTTTC

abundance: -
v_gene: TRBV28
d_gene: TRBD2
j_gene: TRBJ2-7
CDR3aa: CASSFSGAGSYEQYF
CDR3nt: TGTGCCAGCAGTTTTAGCGGGGCTGGCTCCTACGAGCAGTACTTC

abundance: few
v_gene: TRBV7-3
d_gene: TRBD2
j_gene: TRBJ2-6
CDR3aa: CASSPRGSGSSGANVLTF
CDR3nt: TGTGCCAGCAGCCCTCGGGGAAGCGGGAGCTCTGGGGCCAACGTCCTGACTTTC

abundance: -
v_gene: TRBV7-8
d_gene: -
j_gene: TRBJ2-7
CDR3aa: CASSPLAPEASEQYF
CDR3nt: TGTGCCAGCAGTCCTCTTGCCCCGGAAGCGTCCGAGCAGTACTTC

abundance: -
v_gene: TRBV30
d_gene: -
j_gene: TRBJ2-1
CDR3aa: CAWNRGGIYNEQFF
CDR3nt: TGTGCCTGGAATAGAGGGGGGATTTACAATGAGCAGTTCTTC

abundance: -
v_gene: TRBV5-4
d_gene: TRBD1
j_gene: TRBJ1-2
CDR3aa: CASSLAGGAGGYTF
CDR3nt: TGTGCCAGCAGCTTGGCAGGGGGGGCGGGTGGCTACACCTTC

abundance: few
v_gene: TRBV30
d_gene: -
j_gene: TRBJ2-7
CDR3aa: CAWSRDLESSEQYF
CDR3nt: TGTGCCTGGAGTAGAGACTTAGAATCCAGCGAGCAGTACTTC

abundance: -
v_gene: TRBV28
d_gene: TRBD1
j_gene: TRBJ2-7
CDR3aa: CASSYLDRGHEQYF
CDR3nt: TGTGCCAGCAGTTACCTGGACAGGGGGCATGAGCAGTACTTC

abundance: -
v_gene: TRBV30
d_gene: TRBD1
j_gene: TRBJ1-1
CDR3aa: CAWSRDRGTEAFF
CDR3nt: TGTGCCTGGAGCCGGGACAGAGGGACTGAAGCTTTCTTT

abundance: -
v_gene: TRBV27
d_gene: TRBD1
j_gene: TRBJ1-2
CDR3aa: CASGMTGNGGYTF
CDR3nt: TGTGCCAGCGGGATGACAGGGAACGGTGGCTACACCTTC

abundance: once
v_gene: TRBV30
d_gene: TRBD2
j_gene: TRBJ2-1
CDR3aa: CAWSAGLAGGYNEQFF
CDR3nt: TGTGCCTGGAGTGCGGGACTAGCGGGAGGTTACAATGAGCAGTTCTTC

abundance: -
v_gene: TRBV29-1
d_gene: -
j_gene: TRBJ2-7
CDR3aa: CSVAGTSSYEQYF
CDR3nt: TGCAGCGTTGCCGGGACATCCTCCTACGAGCAGTACTTC

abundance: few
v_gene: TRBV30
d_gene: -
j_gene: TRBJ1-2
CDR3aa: CAWSDVGDGYTF
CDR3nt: TGTGCCTGGAGTGACGTGGGGGATGGCTACACCTTC

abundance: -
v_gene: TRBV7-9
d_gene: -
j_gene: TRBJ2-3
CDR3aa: CASSLGLPGTDTQYF
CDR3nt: TGTGCCAGCAGCTTAGGTCTTCCGGGGACAGATACGCAGTATTTT

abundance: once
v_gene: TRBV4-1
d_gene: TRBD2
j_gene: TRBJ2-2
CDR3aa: CASTDLAGLDTGELFF
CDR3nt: TGCGCCAGCACCGATCTAGCGGGACTAGACACCGGGGAGCTGTTTTTT

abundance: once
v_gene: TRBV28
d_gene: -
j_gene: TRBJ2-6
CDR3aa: CASTVGVSGANVLTF
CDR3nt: TGTGCCAGCACCGTTGGGGTATCTGGGGCCAACGTCCTGACTTTC

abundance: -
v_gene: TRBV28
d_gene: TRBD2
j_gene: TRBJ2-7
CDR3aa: CASSFPGLAGSSYEQYF
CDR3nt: TGTGCCAGCAGTTTCCCTGGACTAGCGGGGAGCTCCTACGAGCAGTACTTC

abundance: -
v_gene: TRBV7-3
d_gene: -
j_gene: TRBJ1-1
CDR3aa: CASSRDNINTEAFF
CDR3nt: TGTGCCAGCAGCCGGGACAACATAAACACTGAAGCTTTCTTT

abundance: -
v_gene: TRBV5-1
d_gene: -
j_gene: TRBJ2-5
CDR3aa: CASSFGTGQETQYF
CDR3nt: TGCGCCAGCAGCTTCGGGACTGGGCAAGAGACCCAGTACTTC

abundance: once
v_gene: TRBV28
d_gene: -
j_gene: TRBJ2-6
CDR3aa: CASTISPGGANVLTF
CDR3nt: TGTGCCAGCACAATTTCTCCCGGGGGGGCCAACGTCCTGACTTTC

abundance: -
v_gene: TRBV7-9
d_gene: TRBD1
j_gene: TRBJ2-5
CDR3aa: CASSLPRQGGTQYF
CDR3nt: TGTGCCAGCAGCTTGCCCCGACAGGGGGGGACCCAGTACTTC

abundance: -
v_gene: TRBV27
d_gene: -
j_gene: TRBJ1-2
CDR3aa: CASSPSANYGYTF
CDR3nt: TGTGCCAGCAGCCCCTCCGCAAACTATGGCTACACCTTC

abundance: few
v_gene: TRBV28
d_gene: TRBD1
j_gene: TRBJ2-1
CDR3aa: CGGQRNNEQFF
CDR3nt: TGTGGGGGACAGAGAAACAATGAGCAGTTCTTC

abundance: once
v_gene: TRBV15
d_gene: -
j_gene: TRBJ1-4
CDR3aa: CATSRGFNEKLFF
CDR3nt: TGTGCCACCAGCAGAGGGTTCAATGAAAAACTGTTTTTT

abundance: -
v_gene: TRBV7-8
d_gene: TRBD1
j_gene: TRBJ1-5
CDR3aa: CASSLDGTGLPVGQHF
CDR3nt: TGTGCCAGCAGCTTAGACGGGACAGGGCTTCCAGTAGGCCAGCATTTT

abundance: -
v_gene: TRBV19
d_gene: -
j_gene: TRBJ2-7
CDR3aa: CASSRQAFYEQYF
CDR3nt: TGTGCCAGTAGTCGGCAGGCCTTTTACGAGCAGTACTTC

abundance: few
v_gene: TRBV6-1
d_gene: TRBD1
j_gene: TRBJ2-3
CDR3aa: CASSEPDRGLRTDTQYF
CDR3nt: TGTGCCAGCAGTGAACCGGACAGGGGGCTTCGCACAGATACGCAGTATTTT

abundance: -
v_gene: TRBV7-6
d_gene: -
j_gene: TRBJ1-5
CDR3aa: CASSLEGHSNQPQHF
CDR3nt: TGTGCCAGCAGCTTGGAAGGTCATAGCAATCAGCCCCAGCATTTT

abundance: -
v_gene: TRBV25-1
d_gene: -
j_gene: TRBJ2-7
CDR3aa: CASSDSLGGYEQYF
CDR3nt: TGTGCCAGCAGTGATTCTTTAGGGGGCTACGAGCAGTACTTC

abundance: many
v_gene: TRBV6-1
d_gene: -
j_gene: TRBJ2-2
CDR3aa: CASRRHTNTGELFF
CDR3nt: TGTGCCAGTCGGCGACATACAAACACCGGGGAGCTGTTTTTT

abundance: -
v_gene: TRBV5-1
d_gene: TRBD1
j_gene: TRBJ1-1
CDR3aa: CASSSQGEGTEAFF
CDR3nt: TGCGCCAGCAGCTCACAGGGGGAGGGCACTGAAGCTTTCTTT

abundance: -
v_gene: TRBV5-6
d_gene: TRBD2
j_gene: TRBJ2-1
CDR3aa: CASSYGLAGASTYNEQFF
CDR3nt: TGTGCCAGCAGCTATGGACTAGCGGGAGCTAGTACCTACAATGAGCAGTTCTTC

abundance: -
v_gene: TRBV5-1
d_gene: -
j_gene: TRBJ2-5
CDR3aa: CASSPLGQGSQETQYF
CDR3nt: TGCGCCAGCAGCCCATTGGGCCAGGGCAGCCAAGAGACCCAGTACTTC

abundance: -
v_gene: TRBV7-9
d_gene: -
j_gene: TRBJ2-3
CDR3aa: CASSPPGIGVTDTQYF
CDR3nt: TGTGCCAGCAGCCCCCCCGGGATAGGAGTCACAGATACGCAGTATTTT

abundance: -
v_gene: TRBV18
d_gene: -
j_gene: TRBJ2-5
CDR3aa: CASSPGRETQYF
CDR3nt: TGTGCCAGCTCGCCGGGGCGCGAGACCCAGTACTTC

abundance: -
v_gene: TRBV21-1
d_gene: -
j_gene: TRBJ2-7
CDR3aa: CASSLRVAASYEQYF
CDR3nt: TGTGCCAGCAGCTTACGGGTCGCGGCCTCCTACGAGCAGTACTTC

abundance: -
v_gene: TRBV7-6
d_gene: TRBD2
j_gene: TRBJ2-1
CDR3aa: CASSLARASGNEQFF
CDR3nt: TGTGCCAGCAGCTTAGCGCGGGCTAGCGGGAATGAGCAGTTCTTC

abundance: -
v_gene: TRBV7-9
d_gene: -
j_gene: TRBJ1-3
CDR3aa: CASSLRPGGFNTGNTIYF
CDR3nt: TGTGCCAGCAGCTTACGGCCGGGGGGTTTCAACACTGGAAACACCATATATTTT

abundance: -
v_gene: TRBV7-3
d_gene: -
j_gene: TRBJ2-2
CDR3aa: CASSLMGAGELFF
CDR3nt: TGTGCCAGCAGCTTAATGGGGGCCGGGGAGCTGTTTTTT

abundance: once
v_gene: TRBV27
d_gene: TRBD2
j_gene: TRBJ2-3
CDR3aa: CASSAGTSGIPDTQYF
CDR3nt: TGTGCCAGCAGTGCCGGGACTAGCGGGATCCCAGATACGCAGTATTTT

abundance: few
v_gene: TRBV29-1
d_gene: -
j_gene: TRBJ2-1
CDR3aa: CSVSLGGSYNEQFF
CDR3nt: TGCAGCGTTAGCCTGGGGGGCTCCTACAATGAGCAGTTCTTC

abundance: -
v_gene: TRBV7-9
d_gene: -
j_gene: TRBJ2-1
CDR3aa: CASSLGAALEQFF
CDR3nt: TGTGCCAGCAGCTTAGGGGCGGCGCTAGAGCAGTTCTTC